The rows below give T cell receptor beta chains drawn from one sample of a study of blood T cell repertoires in COVID-19. TCRdb's table, derived via immunoSEQ multiplex PCR, lists solely in-frame clones and lacks some. The sample records 65,000 to 70,000 clones, approximately 83% being singletons. Sequenced material: peripheral blood. The source of these receptors is a man aged 35 to 55 with COVID-19, enrolled during active disease. The CDR3 runs from the conserved cysteine through the conserved F or W.

j_call v_call cdr3_length cdr3_aa
TRBJ1-1 TRBV6-5 15 CASSYTKQGFTEAFF
TRBJ2-2 TRBV7-3 13 CASSSRPTGELFF
TRBJ1-5 TRBV28 12 CASSRGNQPQHF
TRBJ2-5 TRBV28 13 CASSLRFQETQYF
TRBJ2-3 TRBV4-1 18 CASSQAKIVDRGGDTQYF
TRBJ2-1 TRBV18 16 CASSPGSGGPLGEQFF
TRBJ1-1 TRBV19 17 CASSIDGTGVDDTEAFF
TRBJ2-2 TRBV7-7 15 CASSRRQANTGELFF
TRBJ1-1 TRBV5-6 11 CASSLYSEAFF
TRBJ1-5 TRBV30 13 CAWSVQGDQPQHF
TRBJ2-6 TRBV6-1 17 CASSEDRGLSGANVLTF
TRBJ2-1 TRBV5-1 16 CASSSNTGGSYNEQFF
TRBJ1-6 TRBV4-1 16 CASSQDKRDRFTPLHF
TRBJ2-2 TRBV2 14 CASRGDRSTGELFF
TRBJ1-3 TRBV9 13 CASSTGRANTIYF
TRBJ2-5 TRBV5-4 15 CASSLGGGLQETQYF
TRBJ2-3 TRBV12-3/TRBV12-4 12 CASSLEGGTQYF
TRBJ1-1 TRBV9 16 CASSVGSANMNTEAFF